The 15 T cell receptor beta chains below all came from one sample that was sequenced in a study of OX40 agonist ivuxolimab in advanced cancers. The method was immunoSEQ multiplex PCR; TCRdb's version includes in-frame clones alone and lacks a portion of them. The repertoire holds fewer than 80,000 clones, with 85% as singletons. Sequencing used CD4+ or CD8+ T cells sorted from blood, obtained in a trial of the OX40 agonist ivuxolimab. Receptors originate from an adult with an advanced solid tumor such as melanoma, head and neck, liver or kidney cancer.

The rearrangement uses TRBV6-5 and TRBJ1-2, with D possibly being TRBD1 (6 bases). The CDR3 sequence is 13 residues long. The V gene lost 5 bases and the J gene lost 8 bases, with 15 bases spanning the gap. Germline loops: CDR1 MNHEY, CDR2 SVGAGI. The CDR3 spells CASSAGQFGGYTF. In DNA form, the CDR3 reads TGTGCCAGCAGTGCCGGACAGTTTGGAGGCTACACCTTC.

V is TRBV6-6 and J is TRBJ2-5; D assignment may be TRBD1 or TRBD2 (5 bases each). Germline values: CDR1 MNHNY, CDR2 SVGAGI (reference sequence). The germline V and J ends were trimmed by 6 bases and 1 base, with 12 bases remaining between them. The CDR3 loop spans 14 amino acids. Written as DNA, the CDR3 is TGTGCCAGCAGACCCCGGGACCTCCAAGAGACCCAGTACTTC. It is translated as CASRPRDLQETQYF.

V usage is TRBV11-2 and J usage is TRBJ1-6; D is unresolved. This CDR3 comprises 14 residues. Germline V gives CDR1 SGHAT, CDR2 FQNNGV. Trimming took off 1 base at V and 10 bases at J, with 11 bases between the two ends. The CDR3, as DNA: TGTGCCAGCAGCTTAGGCGACTTTCAGTCACCCCTCCACTTT. Translating gives CASSLGDFQSPLHF.

The chain couples TRBV5-1 to TRBJ2-7; TRBD1 matches at 7 bases. After removal of 0 bases from V and 1 base from J, the junction contained 4 bases not matched to a gene. The CDR3 covers 15 residues. Germline values: CDR1 SGHRS, CDR2 YFSETQ. The CDR3 here is CASSLAPGQSYEQYF. The DNA for the CDR3 is TGCGCCAGCAGCTTGGCCCCGGGACAGTCCTACGAGCAGTACTTC.

The chain links TRBV19 to TRBJ1-2; D call uncertain. Germline loops: CDR1 LNHDA, CDR2 SQIVND (reference sequence). V was pared by 10 bases and J by 5 bases, with 20 bases between. CDR3 length equals 14 residues. The CDR3 DNA follows: TGTGCCACTAGACGGGCCCTTGGCCTTTATGGCTACACCTTC. Its protein is CATRRALGLYGYTF.

This clone was counted once. The rearrangement links TRBV19 to TRBJ2-2; 13 nucleotides agree with TRBD2. This CDR3 spans 16 amino acids. The trim removed 6 bases at V and 2 bases at J, leaving 3 bases unmatched. The germline gives CDR1 LNHDA, CDR2 SQIVND (reference sequence). CDR3 nucleotide sequence: TGTGCCAGTAGCCGGGGACTAGCGGGAAACACCGGGGAGCTGTTTTTT. Translating gives CASSRGLAGNTGELFF.

Turning to this clone: Other DNA sequences within the sample encode an identical CDR3. V usage is TRBV6-5 and J usage is TRBJ2-7; 8 nucleotides match TRBD2. The CDR3 is 15 residues long. V lost 5 bases and J lost 9; bases outside the gene matches: 15. CDR1 MNHEY and CDR2 SVGAGI come from the germline V gene. The CDR3 DNA reads TGTGCCAGCAGTGTCAAAGGATTAGCGGGGTCTAGGCAGTACTTC. It is translated as CASSVKGLAGSRQYF.

This clone was seen a single time. V gene TRBV13 combines with J gene TRBJ1-4, with 10 bases fitting TRBD1. V shed 5 bases, J shed 8 bases, and the junction held 5 bases outside the gene matches. Germline CDR1 is PRHDT and CDR2 is FYEKMQ (reference sequence). The CDR3 contains 14 residues. In nucleotides, the CDR3 is TGTGCCAGCAGCCATGGGACAGGGGAAGAAAAACTGTTTTTT. Amino acids: CASSHGTGEEKLFF.

V usage is TRBV6-1 and J usage is TRBJ2-5, with TRBD1 matching 8 bases. The trim removed 6 bases at V and 7 bases at J, leaving 4 bases unmatched. CDR1 is MNHNS and CDR2 is SASEGT in the germline V gene. This CDR3 has 12 residues. CDR3 residues: CASRGQGRTQYF. In DNA, the CDR3 is TGTGCCAGCAGAGGACAGGGACGGACCCAGTACTTC.

The CDR3 DNA is TGTGCCAGCAGTTACGCACAGGTCACAGATACGCAGTATTTT. Its translation is CASSYAQVTDTQYF. The genes are TRBV6-5 and TRBJ2-3; TRBD1 might be the D (5 bases). The CDR3 is 14 residues long. V was pared by 2 bases and J by 2 bases, with 8 bases between. Germline CDR1 reads MNHEY; CDR2 reads SVGAGI.

V usage is TRBV6-5 and J usage is TRBJ1-1; 7 bases are shared with TRBD1. This CDR3 is 12 amino acids long. J gave up 4 bases and V 10 bases, and 6 bases lay outside the gene matches. CDR1 is MNHEY, CDR2 SVGAGI, per germline. The chain's CDR3 is CATRQGPTEAFF. The CDR3 nucleotides read TGTGCCACCAGACAGGGTCCCACTGAAGCTTTCTTT.

The chain uses TRBV5-1 and TRBJ2-5, with D perhaps TRBD1 (5 bases). CDR1 and CDR2 (germline): SGHRS, YFSETQ. The CDR3 is 15 residues long. Trimming removed 6 bases from V and 3 bases from J, with 18 bases in between. The CDR3 DNA is TGCGCCAGCACCCGCGGCTTAGGGGTCGAAGAGACCCAGTACTTC. As protein: CASTRGLGVEETQYF. The variable domain in full, with the rest retrieved from reference TRBV5-1 and TRBJ2-5, is KAGVTQTPRYLIKTRGQQVTLSCSPISGHRSVSWYQQTPGQGLQFLFEYFSETQRNKGNFPGRFSGRQFSNSRSEMNVSTLELGDSALYLCASTRGLGVEETQYFGPGTRLLVL.

J is TRBJ2-7 and V is TRBV11-2; 7 bases fit TRBD2. The CDR3 has 15 amino acids. Looked up from germline, CDR1 is SGHAT and CDR2 is FQNNGV. With 5 bases clipped from V and 5 bases from J, the junction kept 12 bases outside the gene matches. CDR3 bases: TGTGCCAGCAGCCAAACAGCGGGACTAAACGACGAGCAGTACTTC. Translated, it gives CASSQTAGLNDEQYF.

This clone was observed once. The chain recombines TRBV2 with TRBJ2-7, with a weak D call TRBD1 (6 bases). The CDR3 extends over 12 amino acids. CDR1 and CDR2 from the germline V gene are SNHLY and FYNNEI. Deletions cut 2 bases from V and 7 bases from J, with 9 bases between. The CDR3 reads CASSERGTEQYF. The DNA of the CDR3 is TGTGCCAGCAGTGAAAGGGGGACAGAGCAGTACTTC.

The V call is TRBV2, the J call TRBJ2-1; TRBD1 aligns across 9 bases. The V and J ends lost 6 bases and 7 bases, in that order; junction bases with no gene match: 10. Per germline, CDR1 SNHLY and CDR2 FYNNEI. The CDR3 extends over 15 amino acids. The CDR3 nucleotides read TGTGCCAGCAGCGAACAGGGGGCGTCTCTGAATGAGCAGTTCTTC. Its translation is CASSEQGASLNEQFF.